The rows below give T cell receptor beta chains drawn from one sample of a study of T cell clusters in autoimmune cytopenias. TCRdb reworked the multiplex PCR reads into one entry per CDR3 protein, no DNA. The sample yields over 5,500 distinct CDR3 sequences, of which the top ten take up about 5.6%. These data were also filed under a second study, of T cell repertoires in aging, cancer and after chemotherapy.

Sample: peripheral blood. These receptors all stem from a human donor in good health. CDR3s include the opening cysteine and the closing phenylalanine or tryptophan. Not every row has a clone size; where given, it reads once, few, many or a size class.

clone_size	v_call	j_call	cdr3_aa
.	TRBV7-9	TRBJ2-6	CASSLGTTISGANVLTF
.	TRBV4-2	TRBJ2-1	CASSQTGLAGGPQFF
.	TRBV4-1	TRBJ1-3	CASSQPDRDGNTIYF
medium-sized	TRBV6-5	TRBJ1-2	CASSRGQGFYGYTF
.	TRBV7-2	TRBJ2-5	CASSLSGGAETQYF
.	TRBV10-1	TRBJ2-1	CASSDSGGALEQFF
medium-sized	TRBV18	TRBJ2-1	CASSLEREQFF
medium-sized	TRBV6-6	TRBJ2-3	CASSHLGGGSPDTQYF
medium-sized	TRBV13	TRBJ1-2	CASSAQGRALYGYTF
.	TRBV11-2	TRBJ2-2	CASSWGLAGGTNTGELFF
medium-sized	TRBV27	TRBJ2-7	CASRATGSPEQYF
medium-sized	TRBV6-2/TRBV6-3	TRBJ2-7	CASRSSGGAYEQYF
medium-sized	TRBV20-1	TRBJ2-3	CSATTSGNTDTQYF
.	TRBV30	TRBJ2-7	CAWSAGRTGAYEQYF
.	TRBV7-9	TRBJ2-3	CASSLSSGGPPDTQYF
.	TRBV5-1	TRBJ2-7	CASSGGSVAYEQYF
.	TRBV5-1	TRBJ1-4	CASSLGGQGQNEKLFF
.	TRBV7-2	TRBJ2-5	CASSIAVLQETQYF
medium-sized	TRBV6-1	TRBJ2-3	CASSSSGGADTQYF
.	TRBV7-9	TRBJ2-3	CASSLPGGPSTDTQYF
medium-sized	TRBV29-1	TRBJ1-2	CSVGTSGTVFNYGYTF
.	TRBV7-2	TRBJ1-2	CASSLDMDRLLRTNYGYTF
medium-sized	TRBV6-1	TRBJ2-1	CASSEASGGANEQFF
medium-sized	TRBV5-6	TRBJ1-2	CASSLVGADGYTF
.	TRBV5-1	TRBJ2-5	CASSLAGTAGKQKTQYF
medium-sized	TRBV7-6	TRBJ2-7	CASSPQTGGYEQYF
medium-sized	TRBV19	TRBJ2-7	CATTPGQGTHEQYF
medium-sized	TRBV19	TRBJ1-2	CASRVSGSRAYYGYTF
.	TRBV27	TRBJ1-4	CASSPRGSYEKLFF
.	TRBV30	TRBJ2-1	CAWVPWTGGYEQFF
.	TRBV20-1	TRBJ2-1	CSARDPTSGNYNEQFF
.	TRBV19	TRBJ1-1	CASSMAGPPMNEAFF
medium-sized	TRBV12-3/TRBV12-4	TRBJ2-2	CASSPRDSNTGELFF
medium-sized	TRBV7-6	TRBJ2-5	CASSLGPQETQYF
medium-sized	TRBV5-4	TRBJ2-1	CASSGASGTRDEQFF
.	TRBV13	TRBJ1-1	CASSAPGNTEAFF
.	TRBV21-1	TRBJ1-6	CASSKDPAVYNSPLHF
medium-sized	TRBV13	TRBJ2-7	CASSAMTGSEQYF
medium-sized	TRBV6-5	TRBJ2-3	CASSYRGHRGTDTQYF
.	TRBV12-3/TRBV12-4	TRBJ1-2	CASTPGHFNYGYTF
medium-sized	TRBV7-2	TRBJ2-7	CASSLGAGTGVYEQYF
.	TRBV18	TRBJ1-1	CASSPQNTEAFF
medium-sized	TRBV12-3/TRBV12-4	TRBJ2-1	CASSSQVSYAANEQFF
.	TRBV6-2/TRBV6-3	TRBJ2-1	CASSSGRVDEQFF
.	TRBV19	TRBJ2-7	CASRGSSGREQYF
.	TRBV7-9	TRBJ2-1	CASSLAGGPSYNEQFF
medium-sized	TRBV6-5	TRBJ2-3	CASGGEGLGAADTQYF
medium-sized	TRBV6-2/TRBV6-3	TRBJ2-3	CASSPGQRDTDTQYF
medium-sized	TRBV29-1	TRBJ2-2	CSVEASRRDSRNTGELFF
medium-sized	TRBV5-6	TRBJ2-5	CASSGIAGGTKTQYF
medium-sized	TRBV18	TRBJ2-7	CASSPLRKQGAYEQYF